The source of this TCR beta chain is a study of T cells in Graves' hyperthyroidism and ophthalmopathy. Trimming took off 3 bases at V and 5 bases at J, with 18 bases between the two ends. Germline V CDR1 and CDR2: SGHVS, FNYEAQ. The CDR3 sequence is 16 residues long. The CDR3 regions of TCR beta were amplified from RNA transcripts. Primed by the HTBI set, a first-round RT-PCR was run on the TCR CDR3. One entry per CDR3 protein results from TCRdb running MiXCR on the multiplex PCR reads. This sample carries about 59,000 distinct CDR3 sequences, around 50% of them seen once, and the ten largest clones take more than 3%.

J is TRBJ2-3 and V is TRBV7-6, with D possibly being TRBD2 (7 bases). The sequence came from a woman aged 55-70 years with Graves' ophthalmopathy. Sequencing input: blood. CDR3 sequence: CASSFSRGGDGDTQYF. In DNA, the CDR3 is TGTGCCAGCAGCTTTTCGCGAGGGGGGGACGGAGATACGCAGTATTTT.